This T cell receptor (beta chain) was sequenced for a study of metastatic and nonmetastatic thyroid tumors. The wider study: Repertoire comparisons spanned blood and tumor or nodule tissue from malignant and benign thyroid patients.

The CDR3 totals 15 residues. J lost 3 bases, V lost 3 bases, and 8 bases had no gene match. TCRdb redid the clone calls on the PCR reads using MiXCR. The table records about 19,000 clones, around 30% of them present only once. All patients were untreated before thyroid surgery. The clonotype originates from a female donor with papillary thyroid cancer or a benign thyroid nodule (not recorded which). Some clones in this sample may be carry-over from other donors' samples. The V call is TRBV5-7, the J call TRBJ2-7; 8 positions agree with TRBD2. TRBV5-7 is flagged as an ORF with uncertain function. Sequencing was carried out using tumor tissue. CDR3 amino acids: CASSYSAGAGYEQYF. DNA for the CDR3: TGTGCCAGCAGCTACTCAGCGGGAGCGGGCTACGAGCAGTACTTC.